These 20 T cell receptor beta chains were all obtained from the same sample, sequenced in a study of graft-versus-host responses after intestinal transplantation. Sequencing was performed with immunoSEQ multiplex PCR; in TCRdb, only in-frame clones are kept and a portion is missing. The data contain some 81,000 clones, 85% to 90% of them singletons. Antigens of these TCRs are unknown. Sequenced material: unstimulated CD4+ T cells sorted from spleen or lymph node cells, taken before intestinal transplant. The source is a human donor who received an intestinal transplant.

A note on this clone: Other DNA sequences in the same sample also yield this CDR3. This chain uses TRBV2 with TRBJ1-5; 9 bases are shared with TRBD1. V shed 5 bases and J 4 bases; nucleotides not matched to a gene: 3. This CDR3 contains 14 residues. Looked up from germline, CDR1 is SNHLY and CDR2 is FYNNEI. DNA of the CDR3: TGTGCCAGCAGTCTGGACAGGGGAAATCAGCCCCAGCATTTT. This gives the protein CASSLDRGNQPQHF.

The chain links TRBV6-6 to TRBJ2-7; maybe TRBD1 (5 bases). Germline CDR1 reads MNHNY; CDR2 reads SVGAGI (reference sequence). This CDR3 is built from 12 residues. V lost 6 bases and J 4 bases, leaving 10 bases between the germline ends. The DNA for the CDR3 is TGTGCCAGCAGCCCCCAGGGTTACGAGCAGTACTTC. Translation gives CASSPQGYEQYF.

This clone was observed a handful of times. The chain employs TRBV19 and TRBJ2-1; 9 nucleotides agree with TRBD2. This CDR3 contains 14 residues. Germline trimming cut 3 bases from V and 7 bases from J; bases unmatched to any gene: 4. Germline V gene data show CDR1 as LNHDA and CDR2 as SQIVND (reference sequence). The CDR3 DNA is TGTGCCAGTAGTATCAGCGGGAGGCATAATGAGCAGTTCTTC. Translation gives CASSISGRHNEQFF.

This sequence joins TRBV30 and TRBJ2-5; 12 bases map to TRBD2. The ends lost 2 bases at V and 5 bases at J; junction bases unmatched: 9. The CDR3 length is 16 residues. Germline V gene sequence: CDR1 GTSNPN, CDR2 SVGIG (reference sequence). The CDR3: CAWSHPTSGRGETQYF. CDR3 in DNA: TGTGCCTGGAGTCATCCGACTAGCGGGAGAGGGGAGACCCAGTACTTC.

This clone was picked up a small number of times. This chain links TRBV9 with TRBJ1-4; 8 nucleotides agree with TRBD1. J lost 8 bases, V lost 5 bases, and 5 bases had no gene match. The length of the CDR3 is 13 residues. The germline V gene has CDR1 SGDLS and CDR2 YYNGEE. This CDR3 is CASSVRQGEKLFF. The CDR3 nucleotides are TGTGCCAGCAGTGTGAGACAGGGGGAAAAACTGTTTTTT.

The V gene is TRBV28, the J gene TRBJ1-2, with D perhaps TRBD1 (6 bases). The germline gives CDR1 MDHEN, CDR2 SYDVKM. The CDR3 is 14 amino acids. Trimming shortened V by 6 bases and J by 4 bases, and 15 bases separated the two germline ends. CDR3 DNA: TGTGCCAGCAGGCTCGACAGGTTCCCCTATGGCTACACCTTC. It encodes CASRLDRFPYGYTF.

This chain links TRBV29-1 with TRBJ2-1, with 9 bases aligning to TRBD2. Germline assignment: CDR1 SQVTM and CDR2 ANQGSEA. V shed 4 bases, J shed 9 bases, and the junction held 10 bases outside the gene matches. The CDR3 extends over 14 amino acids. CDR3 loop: CSVGGGRAFSEQFF. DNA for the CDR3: TGCAGCGTTGGAGGCGGGAGGGCCTTCAGTGAGCAGTTCTTC.

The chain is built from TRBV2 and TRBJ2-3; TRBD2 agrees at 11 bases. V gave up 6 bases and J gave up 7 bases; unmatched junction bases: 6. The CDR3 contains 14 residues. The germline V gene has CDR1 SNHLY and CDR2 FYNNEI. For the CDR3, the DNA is TGTGCCAGCAGCCCAACTAGCGGGAGAAATACGCAGTATTTT. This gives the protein CASSPTSGRNTQYF.

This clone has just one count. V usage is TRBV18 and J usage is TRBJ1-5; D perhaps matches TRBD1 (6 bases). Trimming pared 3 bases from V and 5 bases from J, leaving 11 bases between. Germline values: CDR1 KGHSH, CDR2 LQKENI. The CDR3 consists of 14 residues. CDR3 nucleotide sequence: TGTGCCAGCTCACCGCAGGGGAGAGATCAGCCCCAGCATTTT. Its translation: CASSPQGRDQPQHF.

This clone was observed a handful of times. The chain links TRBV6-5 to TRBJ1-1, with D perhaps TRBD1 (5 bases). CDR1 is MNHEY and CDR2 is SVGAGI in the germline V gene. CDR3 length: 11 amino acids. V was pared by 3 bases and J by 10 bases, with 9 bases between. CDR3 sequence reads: CASSYMGRAFF. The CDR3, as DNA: TGTGCCAGCAGTTATATGGGGCGAGCTTTCTTT.

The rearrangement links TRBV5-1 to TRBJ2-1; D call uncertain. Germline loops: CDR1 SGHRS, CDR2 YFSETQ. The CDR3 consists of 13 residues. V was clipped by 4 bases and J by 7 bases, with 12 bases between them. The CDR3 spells CASSRPGLNEQFF. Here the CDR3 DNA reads TGCGCCAGCAGCCGCCCGGGTTTGAATGAGCAGTTCTTC.

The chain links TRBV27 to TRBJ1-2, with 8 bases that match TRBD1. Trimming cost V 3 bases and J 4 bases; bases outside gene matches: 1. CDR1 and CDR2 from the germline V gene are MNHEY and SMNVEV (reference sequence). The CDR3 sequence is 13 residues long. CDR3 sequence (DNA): TGTGCCAGCAGTTTCCAGGGGGCCTATGGCTACACCTTC. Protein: CASSFQGAYGYTF.

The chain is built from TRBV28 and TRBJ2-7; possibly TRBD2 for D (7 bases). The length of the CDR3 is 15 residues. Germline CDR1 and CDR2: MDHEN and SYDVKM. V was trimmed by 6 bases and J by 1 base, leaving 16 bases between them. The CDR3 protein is CASRRGAGVSYEQYF. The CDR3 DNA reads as TGTGCCAGCAGACGGGGGGCGGGGGTTTCCTACGAGCAGTACTTC.

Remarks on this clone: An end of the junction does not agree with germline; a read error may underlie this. Here the CDR3 reads CASNYSIGGVLYGYTF. The CDR3 coding sequence is TGTGCCAGCAATTACTCGATCGGCGGAGTACTCTATGGCTACACCTTC. The V gene is TRBV6-5, the J gene TRBJ1-2; no reliable D call. The CDR3 runs to 16 residues. Germline V lookup: CDR1 MNHEY, CDR2 SVGAGI.

This CDR3 is CAWSITIPNPGTRDEQYF. Here the CDR3 DNA reads TGTGCCTGGAGTATCACCATACCTAATCCCGGGACTAGAGACGAGCAGTACTTC. J is TRBJ2-7 and V is TRBV30; 8 nucleotides align to TRBD2. CDR3 length: 18 amino acids. After removal of 2 bases from V and 5 bases from J, the junction contained 20 bases not matched to a gene. Germline values: CDR1 GTSNPN, CDR2 SVGIG (reference sequence).

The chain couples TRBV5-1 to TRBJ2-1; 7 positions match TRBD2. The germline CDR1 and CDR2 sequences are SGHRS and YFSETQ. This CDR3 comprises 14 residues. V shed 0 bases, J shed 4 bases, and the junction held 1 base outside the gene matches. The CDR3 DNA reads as TGCGCCAGCAGCTTGGGCGGGGGATACAATGAGCAGTTCTTC. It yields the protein CASSLGGGYNEQFF.

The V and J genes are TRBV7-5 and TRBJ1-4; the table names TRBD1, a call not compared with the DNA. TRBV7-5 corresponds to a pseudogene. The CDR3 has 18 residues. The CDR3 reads CARSSAGTGGPALLRLCF. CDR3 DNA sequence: TGTGCCAGAAGCTCCGCCGGGACAGGGGGTCCGGCTCTCCTAAGGTTGTGTTTT.

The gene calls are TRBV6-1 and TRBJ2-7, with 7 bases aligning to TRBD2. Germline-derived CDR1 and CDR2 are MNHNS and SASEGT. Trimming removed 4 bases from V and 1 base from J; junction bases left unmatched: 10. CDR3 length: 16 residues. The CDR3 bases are TGTGCCAGCAGTGCCCAGACTAGCCTTAAGTCCTACGAGCAGTACTTC. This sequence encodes CASSAQTSLKSYEQYF.

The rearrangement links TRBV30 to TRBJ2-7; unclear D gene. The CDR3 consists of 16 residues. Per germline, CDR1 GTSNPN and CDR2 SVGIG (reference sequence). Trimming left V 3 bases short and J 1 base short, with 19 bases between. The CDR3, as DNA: TGTGCCTGGAGCCGGAAGACTGCCCTGTTTTCCTACGAGCAGTACTTC. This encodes CAWSRKTALFSYEQYF. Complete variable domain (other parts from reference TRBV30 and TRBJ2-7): SQTIHQWPATLVQPVGSPLSLECTVEGTSNPNLYWYRQAAGRGLQLLFYSVGIGQISSEVPQNLSASRPQDRQFILSSKKLLLSDSGFYLCAWSRKTALFSYEQYFGPGTRLTVT.

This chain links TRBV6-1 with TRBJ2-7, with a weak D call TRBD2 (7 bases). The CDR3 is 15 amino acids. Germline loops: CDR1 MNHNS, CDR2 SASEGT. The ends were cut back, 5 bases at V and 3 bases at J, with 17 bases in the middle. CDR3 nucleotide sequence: TGTGCCAGCAGTAGAGAGCGGGACACCTTCTACGAGCAGTACTTC. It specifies CASSRERDTFYEQYF.